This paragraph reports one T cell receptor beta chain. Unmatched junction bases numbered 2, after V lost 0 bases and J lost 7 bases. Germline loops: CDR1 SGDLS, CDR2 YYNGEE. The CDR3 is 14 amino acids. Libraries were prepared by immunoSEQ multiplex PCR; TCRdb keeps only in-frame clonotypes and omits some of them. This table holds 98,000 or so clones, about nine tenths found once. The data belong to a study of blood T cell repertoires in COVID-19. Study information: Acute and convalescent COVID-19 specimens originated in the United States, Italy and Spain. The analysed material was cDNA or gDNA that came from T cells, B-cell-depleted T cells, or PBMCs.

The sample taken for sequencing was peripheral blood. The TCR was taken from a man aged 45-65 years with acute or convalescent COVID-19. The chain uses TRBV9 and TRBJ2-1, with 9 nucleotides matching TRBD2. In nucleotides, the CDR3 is TGTGCCAGCAGCGTAGGACTAGCGGTAAATGAGCAGTTCTTC. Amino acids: CASSVGLAVNEQFF. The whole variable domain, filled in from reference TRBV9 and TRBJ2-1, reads DSGVTQTPKHLITATGQRVTLRCSPRSGDLSVYWYQQSLDQGLQFLIQYYNGEERAKGNILERFSAQQFPDLHSELNLSSLELGDSALYFCASSVGLAVNEQFFGPGTRLTVL.